These 16 T cell receptor beta chains came from one sample sequenced in a study of T cell repertoires in cytomegalovirus infection. TCRdb reprocessed the reads via MiXCR and lists one record per CDR3 protein. The repertoire includes around 570,000 distinct CDR3 sequences, about 39% of them detected once, and about half sits in the top ten. The antigens of these receptors remain unknown. Sequencing was performed on cultured PBMCs, taken from culture after CMV antigen stimulation. Source of these receptors: a human donor in good health (CMV status not recorded). Some clones in this sample may be carry-over from other donors' samples.

This sequence joins TRBV11-2 and TRBJ2-2; 8 positions match TRBD1. After removal of 4 bases from V and 10 bases from J, the junction contained 17 bases not matched to a gene. The CDR3 covers 17 residues. The germline CDR1 and CDR2 sequences are SGHAT and FQNNGV. In nucleotides, the CDR3 is TGTGCCAGCAGCTCGAATAGCTGGACAGGGTGGGATGAGGAGCTGTTTTTT. Protein product: CASSSNSWTGWDEELFF.

This clonotype was picked up many times. The chain couples TRBV7-2 to TRBJ2-3; 10 nucleotides match TRBD2. V gave up 5 bases and J gave up 1 base; unmatched junction bases: 6. This CDR3 is 16 amino acids long. From germline, CDR1 is SGHTA and CDR2 FQGNSA. In nucleotides, the CDR3 is TGTGCCAGCAGCCCAACCGGGACTAGCGGCACAGATACGCAGTATTTT. Its protein product is CASSPTGTSGTDTQYF. Looking up the rest from reference TRBV7-2 and TRBJ2-3 gives the full variable domain: GAGVSQSPSNKVTEKGKDVELRCDPISGHTALYWYRQSLGQGLEFLIYFQGNSAPDKSGLPSDRFSAERTGGSVSTLTIQRTQQEDSAVYLCASSPTGTSGTDTQYFGPGTRLTVL.

The CDR3 here is CASSIPNLNEQFF. The CDR3 region has the DNA TGTGCCAGTAGTATCCCTAACCTAAATGAGCAGTTCTTC. The chain carries TRBV19 and TRBJ2-1; unclear D gene. Germline V gene data show CDR1 as LNHDA and CDR2 as SQIVND (reference sequence). The V gene lost 3 bases and the J gene lost 7 bases, with 10 bases spanning the gap. CDR3 length: 13 amino acids. Filled out from reference TRBV19 and TRBJ2-1, the complete variable domain reads DGGITQSPKYLFRKEGQNVTLSCEQNLNHDAMYWYRQDPGQGLRLIYYSQIVNDFQKGDIAEGYSVSREKKESFPLTVTSAQKNPTAFYLCASSIPNLNEQFFGPGTRLTVL.

The chain has TRBV7-9 and TRBJ2-5; D is uncertain. The CDR3 spans 15 residues. Trimming took off 5 bases at V and 1 base at J, with 14 bases between the two ends. Germline CDR1 reads SEHNR; CDR2 reads FQNEAQ (reference sequence). The CDR3 loop reads CASSRERVIQETQYF. CDR3 coding DNA: TGTGCCAGCAGCCGCGAAAGGGTTATCCAAGAGACCCAGTACTTC. Drawing the rest from reference TRBV7-9 and TRBJ2-5, the complete variable domain is DTGVSQNPRHKITKRGQNVTFRCDPISEHNRLYWYRQTLGQGPEFLTYFQNEAQLEKSRLLSDRFSAERPKGSFSTLEIQRTEQGDSAMYLCASSRERVIQETQYFGPGTRLLVL.

This chain connects TRBV12-3 or TRBV12-4 to TRBJ1-2, with 10 bases identical to TRBD1. The CDR3 is 15 residues long. The ends lost 6 bases at V and 2 bases at J; junction bases unmatched: 6. The CDR3 sequence is CASSGDRGDNYGYTF. As DNA, the CDR3 is TGTGCCAGCAGCGGGGACAGGGGAGACAACTATGGCTACACCTTC.

This clonotype has just a few counts. The J gene is TRBJ2-7, the V gene TRBV11-2; D possibly corresponds to TRBD1 (6 bases). The length of the CDR3 is 15 residues. Trimming shortened V by 7 bases and J by 4 bases, and 20 bases separated the two germline ends. Germline CDR1 is SGHAT and CDR2 is FQNNGV. The CDR3 DNA reads TGTGCCAGCACCGTACAGGGCACCCCACTATACGAGCAGTACTTC. Its translation is CASTVQGTPLYEQYF. Full variable domain (missing parts from reference TRBV11-2 and TRBJ2-7): EAGVAQSPRYKIIEKRQSVAFWCNPISGHATLYWYQQILGQGPKLLIQFQNNGVVDDSQLPKDRFSAERLKGVDSTLKIQPAKLEDSAVYLCASTVQGTPLYEQYFGPGTRLTVT.

The chain carries TRBV5-1 and TRBJ2-2; D unresolved. The CDR3 is 16 residues long. Germline V CDR1 and CDR2: SGHRS, YFSETQ. Trimming cost V 3 bases and J 3 bases, with 15 bases left between them. CDR3 in amino acids: CASSSTAPPHTGELFF. CDR3 nucleotide sequence: TGCGCCAGCAGCTCTACAGCTCCCCCCCACACCGGGGAGCTGTTTTTT.

The chain links TRBV12-3 or TRBV12-4 to TRBJ2-2; D is unclear. V lost 0 bases to trimming and J lost 6 bases, with 17 bases between them. CDR3 length: 17 residues. CDR3 residues: CASSLAIVPSRAGELFF. The DNA for the CDR3 is TGTGCCAGCAGTTTAGCGATCGTCCCTAGTCGGGCCGGGGAGCTGTTTTTT.

The rearrangement links TRBV7-2 to TRBJ2-3, with D perhaps TRBD1 (5 bases). Germline-derived CDR1 and CDR2 are SGHTA and FQGNSA. Trimming took off 5 bases at V and 0 bases at J, with 9 bases between the two ends. The CDR3 extends over 14 amino acids. The CDR3 nucleotides read TGTGCCAGCAGCCGGAGACAGAGCACAGATACGCAGTATTTT. This codes for CASSRRQSTDTQYF.

The rearrangement joins TRBV19 to TRBJ1-5, with TRBD1 matching 7 bases. V was pared by 7 bases and J by 4 bases, with 10 bases of the junction left unmatched. Germline V lookup: CDR1 LNHDA, CDR2 SQIVND (reference sequence). This CDR3 comprises 15 residues. CDR3 coding DNA: TGTGCCAGTACGATGGGACAGAGTCAGAATCAGCCCCAGCATTTT. Residues: CASTMGQSQNQPQHF.

As DNA, the CDR3 is TGTGCCGCAGGACATCAAGAGACCCAGTACTTC. This translates into CAAGHQETQYF. The chain joins TRBV19 to TRBJ2-5; tentatively, D is TRBD1 (5 bases). The CDR3 is 11 residues long. Germline lookup yields CDR1 LNHDA and CDR2 SQIVND (reference sequence). With 11 bases removed from V and 2 bases from J, the gap between germline ends came to 9 bases. The variable domain in full, completed from reference TRBV19 and TRBJ2-5, reads DGGITQSPKYLFRKEGQNVTLSCEQNLNHDAMYWYRQDPGQGLRLIYYSQIVNDFQKGDIAEGYSVSREKKESFPLTVTSAQKNPTAFYLCAAGHQETQYFGPGTRLLVL.

In its sample, this clonotype was seen a few times. CDR3 protein: CASSYVGRPTDTQYF. DNA for the CDR3: TGTGCCAGCAGTTACGTCGGCAGGCCCACAGATACGCAGTATTTT. The chain recombines TRBV6-6 with TRBJ2-3; no reliable D call. Germline CDR1 MNHNY, CDR2 SVGAGI (reference sequence). The CDR3 is 15 amino acids. With 2 bases removed from V and 2 bases from J, the gap between germline ends came to 11 bases.

This clonotype was counted only a few times. This rearrangement joins TRBV7-2 to TRBJ2-5; D is ambiguous. Trimming shortened V by 3 bases and J by 2 bases, and 16 bases separated the two germline ends. The CDR3 spans 16 residues. Germline V gene lookup returns CDR1 SGHTA and CDR2 FQGNSA. The DNA for the CDR3 is TGTGCCAGCAGCTTCCGGGCGGCCTCCGCTCAAGAGACCCAGTACTTC. The encoded protein is CASSFRAASAQETQYF.

The J gene is TRBJ2-3, the V gene TRBV2, with D uncertain. Trimming cost V 0 bases and J 1 base, with 5 bases left between them. The CDR3 is made up of 14 amino acids. Looked up from germline, CDR1 is SNHLY and CDR2 is FYNNEI. The CDR3: CASSEAYGTDTQYF. CDR3 nucleotides: TGTGCCAGCAGTGAAGCCTACGGCACAGATACGCAGTATTTT.

This rearrangement joins TRBV20-1 to TRBJ2-2; D might be TRBD2 (5 bases). The CDR3 consists of 13 residues. V lost 3 bases, J lost 6 bases, and 11 bases lay in between. Germline V lookup: CDR1 DFQATT, CDR2 SNEGSKA (reference sequence). The DNA of the CDR3 is TGCAGTGCTAGCGGACTGGGTGCCGGGGAGCTGTTTTTT. Its protein product is CSASGLGAGELFF.

The V gene is TRBV6-6, the J gene TRBJ2-1, with a possible D match to TRBD2 (7 bases). Trimming cost V 2 bases and J 2 bases, with 10 bases left between them. CDR3 length equals 15 residues. From germline, CDR1 is MNHNY and CDR2 SVGAGI (reference sequence). The CDR3 nucleotides read TGTGCCAGCAGTTACAGGGGGGGAACCTACAATGAGCAGTTCTTC. Encoded protein: CASSYRGGTYNEQFF.